This T cell receptor (beta chain) was captured in a study of blood T cell repertoires in COVID-19. The method was immunoSEQ multiplex PCR; TCRdb's version includes in-frame clones alone and lacks a portion of them. This sample has some 44,000 clones; around nine tenths occur once, and the top ten carry less than 2.5%. The sample taken for sequencing was peripheral blood. This clonotype was obtained from a human donor in a cohort sampled during active COVID-19.

The CDR3 DNA reads as TGTGCCAGCAGCGCCCCGGCGGGCAACACCGGGGAGCTGTTTTTT. Its protein is CASSAPAGNTGELFF. This rearrangement joins TRBV7-2 to TRBJ2-2, with D possibly being TRBD2 (5 bases). In germline, CDR1 is SGHTA, CDR2 FQGNSA. CDR3 length: 15 residues. The ends were cut back, 5 bases at V and 2 bases at J, with 12 bases in the middle.